This T cell receptor beta chain was profiled in a study of cytomegalovirus exposure and HLA in healthy donors. Study outcomes and limitations: In an earlier analysis, most TCR beta V segments were productive about 87% or about 30% of the time. Reported results showed that the classifier diagnosed cytomegalovirus status with high specificity and sensitivity. TCR beta sequences numbering around 15,000 were associated with HLA alleles at 0.05 false discovery rate in a later analysis. A few V segments could not be told apart, such as TRBV6-2 and TRBV6-3, and were left out.

The PCR made use of 60 Vbeta and 13 Jbeta primers. Method: immunoSEQ multiplex PCR; TCRdb's copy keeps in-frame clones and lacks some. This sample has some 97,000 clones; approximately 80% occur once, and the top ten carry over 4%. The germline gives CDR1 MNHNY, CDR2 SVGAGI (reference sequence). The CDR3 sequence is 14 residues long. A note on this clone: The target antigen is unknown. The junction shows a germline mismatch at one end, possibly a read error.

The J gene is TRBJ2-1, the V gene TRBV6-6, with 10 bases that match TRBD1. The source material was PBMCs. This receptor was obtained from a female donor in good health and CMV-seropositive. CDR3 residues: CASSPPGQGSMGIF. The CDR3 coding sequence is TGTGCCAGCAGCCCCCCGGGACAGGGGTCAATGGGGATCTTC.